This TCR beta chain emerged from a study of CD8+ T cells in alopecia areata. RNA extraction was followed by reverse transcription into cDNA, which acted as the sequencing template. Profiling relied on immunoSEQ multiplex PCR, and the TCRdb table lists in-frame clones only, not all of them. This sample has 290,000 or so clones, each found more than once. Sorting relied on CD4, CD8alpha, NKG2D, NKG2ACE and other markers applied to pooled cutaneous lymph node cells. Comment on this clone: Mouse gene names apply.

The receptor comes from a C3H/HeJ mouse with alopecia areata. The strain bears MHC haplotype H2-k. Sequencing was carried out using CD4+ T cells sorted from a lymph node.

The DNA read from the CDR3 is TGTGCCAGCAGTGATGTAGCGCGACAGAGCTCCTAT. Residues: CASSDVARQSSY. The entire CDR3 protein reads CASSDVARQSSYEQYF. The gene calls are TRBV13-3 and TRBJ2-7, with D possibly matching TRBD1 (5 bases). The read ends 4 residues before the CDR3 terminus; that terminus is restored from the germline J gene. Per germline, CDR1 NNHDY and CDR2 SYVADS. The length of the CDR3 is 16 residues. Trimming cost V 0 bases and J 0 bases, with 13 bases left between them.